Listed below are T cell receptor beta chains from one sample, sequenced in a study of PD-1 blockade in classical Hodgkin lymphoma. Generated by immunoSEQ multiplex PCR, the TCRdb table keeps only in-frame clones and is missing some. The sample includes roughly 77,000 clones, 93% of them seen just once. Sequenced: peripheral blood mononuclear cells (PBMCs). These TCRs come from a human donor with classical Hodgkin lymphoma. The conserved cysteine and the conserved F or W are not part of the CDR3 here. The order of the fields is V gene, J gene, D gene, CDR3 protein. The D gene is left open where the match is weak.

TRBV6-1	TRBJ2-3	NA	ASSEGGLSAQY
TRBV7-2	TRBJ2-3	NA	ASSLLTVSTDTQY
TRBV6-6	TRBJ1-2	TRBD1	ASSQGQGAYGYT
TRBV7-2	TRBJ2-3	NA	ASSLGGLTDTQY
TRBV19	TRBJ1-5	NA	ASSRGAWSNQPQH
TRBV7-2	TRBJ2-1	NA	ASSLRTLSYNEQF
TRBV7-9	TRBJ2-7	TRBD2	ASSQTGGHYEQY
TRBV4-1	TRBJ2-3	NA	ASSQEWRADTQY
TRBV29-1	TRBJ1-2	NA	SVEGAEGYT
TRBV10-1	NA	NA	PGAYEQY
TRBV7-2	TRBJ2-7	NA	ASRPIDRTDEQY
TRBV28	TRBJ1-1	TRBD1	ASSVAGTGDTEAF
TRBV19	TRBJ1-3	NA	ASSIMTGNTIY
TRBV7-9	TRBJ2-2	NA	ASSPLGNTGELF
TRBV7-2	TRBJ1-3	NA	ASSLNLVDGNTIY
TRBV18	TRBJ2-5	NA	ASSPLGETQY
TRBV6-6	TRBJ1-3	NA	ASRRFSSGNTIY
TRBV13	TRBJ2-7	TRBD1	ASSPGQVSTTYEQY
TRBV19	TRBJ1-2	TRBD1	ASTQTGVHGYT
TRBV28	TRBJ1-2	NA	ASSLNFVGVRGYT
TRBV7-3	TRBJ2-1	NA	ASSVGPSSYNEQF
TRBV2	TRBJ1-2	NA	ASRWAGRGGYGYT
TRBV7-2	TRBJ1-4	TRBD1	ASSLWDRGELF
TRBV5-6	TRBJ2-1	NA	ASSSFRGLSSYNEQF
TRBV6-5	TRBJ2-7	NA	ASSRDQVISYEQY
TRBV27	TRBJ1-2	TRBD1	ASSFRSTGDYGYT
TRBV9	TRBJ1-3	NA	ASSVATASSGNTIY
TRBV7-2	TRBJ1-2	NA	ASSKRDLNYGYT